Shown below are 25 T cell receptor beta chains from a single sample sequenced in a study of blood T cell repertoires in COVID-19. Measured with immunoSEQ multiplex PCR; TCRdb has only the in-frame clones, and not every one. Among a few hundred thousand clones, around nine tenths were seen once, and the ten largest hold under 4%. The sequencing input was peripheral blood. These receptors were obtained from a man aged 18 to 35 with active or convalescent COVID-19.

This chain uses TRBV2 with TRBJ1-4; weak D call: TRBD1 (6 bases). Trimming left V 1 base short and J 11 bases short, with 14 bases between. CDR1 and CDR2 from the germline V gene are SNHLY and FYNNEI. The CDR3 sequence is 14 residues long. The CDR3 bases are TGTGCCAGCAGTGAAGGGCAGGGGATAAGGAAACTGTTTTTT. Its protein product is CASSEGQGIRKLFF.

The table lists this clone with a count of one. The V and J genes are TRBV28 and TRBJ2-2, with TRBD2 matching 8 bases. The CDR3 is 16 amino acids. Germline trimming cut 5 bases from V and 6 bases from J; bases unmatched to any gene: 11. Germline loops: CDR1 MDHEN, CDR2 SYDVKM. CDR3 nucleotide sequence: TGTGCCAGCAGTCCCCGGACTAGCCTCCTCCCCGGGGAGCTGTTTTTT. Its translation: CASSPRTSLLPGELFF.

The count of this clone is one. The rearrangement uses TRBV10-2 and TRBJ1-5, with D tentatively TRBD1 (5 bases). CDR1 and CDR2 (germline): WSHSY, SAAADI. CDR3 size: 15 residues. V was clipped by 6 bases and J by 6 bases, with 18 bases between them. This CDR3 is CASSETGGVGQPQHF. The CDR3 DNA reads TGCGCCAGCAGCGAAACGGGGGGAGTAGGTCAGCCCCAGCATTTT.

The CDR3 nucleotides read TGTGCCAGCAGTTTCCCGCAGCGAGGCACAGATACGCAGTATTTT. This translates into CASSFPQRGTDTQYF. The chain combines TRBV28 with TRBJ2-3; D is undetermined. The CDR3 covers 15 residues. Trimming shortened V by 3 bases and J by 1 base, and 11 bases separated the two germline ends. Per the germline V gene, CDR1 is MDHEN and CDR2 is SYDVKM.

This clone occurred a few times. The CDR3 DNA reads TGTGCCAGCAGTGTACAGCGGGGTTACACCGGGGAGCTGTTTTTT. Amino acids: CASSVQRGYTGELFF. The rearrangement uses TRBV2 and TRBJ2-2; 7 nucleotides align to TRBD2. The CDR3 spans 15 residues. Unmatched junction bases numbered 5, after V lost 4 bases and J lost 3 bases. Germline V gene sequence: CDR1 SNHLY, CDR2 FYNNEI.

The rearrangement joins TRBV5-4 to TRBJ2-1, with D unresolved. This CDR3 is 13 amino acids long. In germline, CDR1 is SGHNT, CDR2 YYREEE (reference sequence). V was shortened by 1 base and J by 3 bases, with 5 bases between the two germline ends. CDR3 region: CASSLISYNEQFF. The CDR3 coding sequence is TGTGCCAGCAGCTTGATTAGCTACAATGAGCAGTTCTTC.

CDR3: CASSLDGGADTQYF. The CDR3 DNA follows: TGTGCCAGCAGCTTAGACGGCGGGGCAGATACGCAGTATTTT. The V and J genes are TRBV11-1 and TRBJ2-3; D might be TRBD2 (6 bases). Germline V gene data show CDR1 as SGHAT and CDR2 as FQDESV (reference sequence). The CDR3 is 14 amino acids. V lost 1 base, J lost 4 bases, and 9 bases lay in between.

This clone has only one observation. The rearrangement joins TRBV11-2 to TRBJ1-6; D is possibly TRBD1 (5 bases). The CDR3 has 14 residues. The V gene lost 5 bases and the J gene lost 10 bases, with 15 bases spanning the gap. Germline V gene lookup returns CDR1 SGHAT and CDR2 FQNNGV. CDR3 region: CASSVPGLGSPLHF. The CDR3 coding sequence is TGTGCCAGCAGCGTCCCAGGGCTGGGATCACCCCTCCACTTT. Supplemented by reference TRBV11-2 and TRBJ1-6, the full variable domain reads EAGVAQSPRYKIIEKRQSVAFWCNPISGHATLYWYQQILGQGPKLLIQFQNNGVVDDSQLPKDRFSAERLKGVDSTLKIQPAKLEDSAVYLCASSVPGLGSPLHFGNGTRLTVT.

The chain couples TRBV6-5 to TRBJ1-1; 7 bases map to TRBD1. The CDR3 consists of 13 residues. V dropped 0 bases and J dropped 11; count of bases not matched to a gene: 6. The germline V gene encodes CDR1 MNHEY and CDR2 SVGAGI. The CDR3 region is CASSYSRQGEAFF. The CDR3 nucleotides read TGTGCCAGCAGTTACTCGAGACAGGGCGAGGCTTTCTTT.

This chain connects TRBV15 to TRBJ1-4; possibly TRBD1 for D (6 bases). The V gene lost 5 bases and the J gene lost 2 bases, with 9 bases spanning the gap. The CDR3 runs to 14 residues. The V gene's germline CDR1 is LNHNV and CDR2 YYDKDF (reference sequence). CDR3 sequence (DNA): TGTGCCACCAGCGGACAGCCTACTAATGAAAAACTGTTTTTT. As protein: CATSGQPTNEKLFF.

V usage is TRBV19 and J usage is TRBJ2-1, with a weak D call TRBD2 (5 bases). V was clipped by 4 bases and J by 3 bases, with 13 bases between them. Germline V gene lookup returns CDR1 LNHDA and CDR2 SQIVND (reference sequence). The CDR3 runs 15 residues. For the CDR3, the DNA is TGTGCCAGTAGTAACTACGGACTTAACTACAATGAGCAGTTCTTC. This codes for CASSNYGLNYNEQFF. The whole variable domain, remainder taken from reference TRBV19 and TRBJ2-1, is DGGITQSPKYLFRKEGQNVTLSCEQNLNHDAMYWYRQDPGQGLRLIYYSQIVNDFQKGDIAEGYSVSREKKESFPLTVTSAQKNPTAFYLCASSNYGLNYNEQFFGPGTRLTVL.

This chain's CDR3 is CASSWGTPANYGYTF. The CDR3 DNA reads as TGTGCCAGCAGTTGGGGGACACCAGCTAACTATGGCTACACCTTC. J is TRBJ1-2 and V is TRBV28, with D possibly matching TRBD1 (6 bases). Trimming cost V 4 bases and J 0 bases, with 12 bases left between them. CDR3 length: 15 residues. CDR1 MDHEN and CDR2 SYDVKM come from the germline V gene.

This chain uses TRBV24-1 with TRBJ2-1; D gene unclear. Trimming cost V 1 base and J 0 bases, with 9 bases left between them. Germline V gives CDR1 KGHDR, CDR2 SFDVKD. The CDR3 has 16 amino acids. The chain's CDR3 is CATSDFRRGSYNEQFF. Here the CDR3 DNA reads TGTGCCACCAGTGATTTTCGGCGCGGCTCCTACAATGAGCAGTTCTTC.

The CDR3 sequence is CAIERGLGAEAFF. The DNA of the CDR3 is TGTGCCATAGAAAGGGGGCTAGGCGCTGAAGCTTTCTTT. The chain links TRBV7-2 to TRBJ1-1; TRBD1 matches at 7 bases. Germline values: CDR1 SGHTA, CDR2 FQGNSA. The junction had 11 bases not matched to a gene; V was cut back by 10 bases and J by 6 bases. The length of the CDR3 is 13 residues.

This clone appeared a few times. The V and J genes are TRBV14 and TRBJ2-1; 13 nucleotides agree with TRBD2. This CDR3 is 15 amino acids long. Trimming removed 1 base from V and 9 bases from J; junction bases left unmatched: 3. Per germline, CDR1 SGHDN and CDR2 FVKESK. The CDR3 nucleotides are TGTGCCAGCAGCCAAGTAACTAGCGGGAGGGGTGAGCAGTTCTTC. Protein: CASSQVTSGRGEQFF. The full variable domain, with the rest looked up from reference TRBV14 and TRBJ2-1, is EAGVTQFPSHSVIEKGQTVTLRCDPISGHDNLYWYRRVMGKEIKFLLHFVKESKQDESGMPNNRFLAERTGGTYSTLKVQPAELEDSGVYFCASSQVTSGRGEQFFGPGTRLTVL.

V and J are TRBV5-6 and TRBJ1-4, with TRBD1 matching over 7 bases. The germline CDR1 and CDR2 sequences are SGHDT and YYEEEE. Trimming removed 4 bases from V and 8 bases from J; junction bases left unmatched: 8. This CDR3 is 14 amino acids long. CDR3 DNA sequence: TGTGCCAGCAGCCCCGGGACAGATGGCGAAAAACTGTTTTTT. It yields the protein CASSPGTDGEKLFF.

V gene TRBV7-9 combines with J gene TRBJ2-3; D is perhaps TRBD1 (7 bases). The CDR3 has 15 amino acids. The V and J ends lost 5 bases and 0 bases respectively, with 12 bases between them. CDR1 SEHNR and CDR2 FQNEAQ come from the germline V gene (reference sequence). The DNA for the CDR3 is TGTGCCAGCAGCCCCCAGGGGGGCAGCACAGATACGCAGTATTTT. Protein sequence: CASSPQGGSTDTQYF.

As DNA, the CDR3 is TGCGCCAGCAGCTTGCTCGGACAGGGCGACACTGAAGCTTTCTTT. Protein product: CASSLLGQGDTEAFF. The chain has TRBV5-1 and TRBJ1-1, with 8 bases fitting TRBD1. Germline CDR1 SGHRS, CDR2 YFSETQ. The CDR3 extends over 15 amino acids. V was clipped by 1 base and J by 3 bases; unmatched bases: 5. The whole variable domain, filled in from reference TRBV5-1 and TRBJ1-1, reads KAGVTQTPRYLIKTRGQQVTLSCSPISGHRSVSWYQQTPGQGLQFLFEYFSETQRNKGNFPGRFSGRQFSNSRSEMNVSTLELGDSALYLCASSLLGQGDTEAFFGQGTRLTVV.

The chain links TRBV23-1 to TRBJ2-7, with 7 bases that match TRBD1. TRBV23-1 is designated an ORF whose function remains uncertain. V lost 6 bases, J lost 3 bases, and 8 bases stayed unmatched. The CDR3 is 14 residues long. The CDR3 region is CASRDRDSYYEQYF. The DNA for the CDR3 is TGCGCCAGCAGAGACCGGGACAGCTACTACGAGCAGTACTTC.

V gene TRBV6-6 combines with J gene TRBJ1-2; TRBD1 aligns across 8 bases. This CDR3 contains 17 residues. Germline assignment: CDR1 MNHNY and CDR2 SVGAGI (reference sequence). Trimming cost V 5 bases and J 4 bases; bases outside gene matches: 15. CDR3: CASSRQGISSPPYGYTF. The CDR3 DNA reads TGTGCCAGCAGTCGACAGGGGATATCTAGTCCGCCCTATGGCTACACCTTC.

The chain is built from TRBV2 and TRBJ2-2; a possible D gene is TRBD1 (6 bases). CDR3 length: 15 residues. Germline V lookup: CDR1 SNHLY, CDR2 FYNNEI. Deletions cut 3 bases from V and 3 bases from J, with 11 bases between. This CDR3 reads CASSDIQGYTGELFF. In DNA, the CDR3 is TGTGCCAGCAGTGATATTCAGGGGTACACCGGGGAGCTGTTTTTT.

V and J are TRBV29-1 and TRBJ1-1; unclear D gene. The CDR3 runs 13 residues. Germline loops: CDR1 SQVTM, CDR2 ANQGSEA. V was cut by 2 bases and J by 1 base, with 8 bases left in between. The CDR3 reads CSVESAGNTEAFF. DNA for the CDR3: TGCAGCGTTGAATCGGCAGGGAACACTGAAGCTTTCTTT. Using reference TRBV29-1 and TRBJ1-1 for the parts outside the CDR3, the full variable domain is SAVISQKPSRDICQRGTSLTIQCQVDSQVTMMFWYRQQPGQSLTLIATANQGSEATYESGFVIDKFPISRPNLTFSTLTVSNMSPEDSSIYLCSVESAGNTEAFFGQGTRLTVV.

The chain has TRBV27 and TRBJ2-6, with no clear D. The CDR3 has 13 residues. The V end was cut by 6 bases, the J end by 1 base, with 4 bases between. The germline V gene encodes CDR1 MNHEY and CDR2 SMNVEV (reference sequence). The CDR3 DNA reads TGTGCCAGCAGCTCTTCTGGGGCCAACGTCCTGACTTTC. This codes for CASSSSGANVLTF. Based on the CDR3 plus reference TRBV27 and TRBJ2-6, the full variable domain is EAQVTQNPRYLITVTGKKLTVTCSQNMNHEYMSWYRQDPGLGLRQIYYSMNVEVTDKGDVPEGYKVSRKEKRNFPLILESPSPNQTSLYFCASSSSGANVLTFGAGSRLTVL.

The V and J genes are TRBV7-3 and TRBJ2-1; the match to TRBD2 covers 9 bases. Per germline, CDR1 SGHTA and CDR2 FQGTGA. The CDR3 has 16 residues. The ends lost 5 bases at V and 7 bases at J; junction bases unmatched: 12. Written as DNA, the CDR3 is TGTGCCAGCAGCACTCAAGGGCTAGCGGGATTTAATGAGCAGTTCTTC. This translates into CASSTQGLAGFNEQFF.

The chain uses TRBV10-1 and TRBJ2-3; 7 bases map to TRBD1. This CDR3 is built from 15 residues. Germline CDR1 is WNHNN and CDR2 is SYGVQD (reference sequence). The V gene end was trimmed by 2 bases and the J gene end by 6 bases; junction bases not matched to a gene: 8. Here the CDR3 reads CASSEEGAVVDTQYF. In DNA form, the CDR3 reads TGCGCCAGCAGTGAGGAGGGGGCGGTAGTCGATACGCAGTATTTT.